Sequencing of this T cell receptor beta chain was carried out in a study of shared clonotypes between healthy human individuals. Investigators spread the genomic DNA of each subset evenly over several immunoSEQ plates. Original data processing: There were no quality scores in the junction-only immunoSEQ sequences, so filtering differed. Sequenced by immunoSEQ multiplex PCR; TCRdb stores in-frame clones only, minus some. V, J and clone size are those of that table, while D and trimming were read from the DNA. In the table there are roughly 500,000 clones, around 85% of which are singletons. The V gene's germline CDR1 is LNHNV and CDR2 YYDKDF (reference sequence). Trimming took 3 bases from V and 3 from J, leaving 13 bases between them. The CDR3 contains 15 residues. This clone has only one observation.

The sequence was collected from a woman in her thirties or forties in good health. Some clones in this sample may be carry-over from other donors' samples. V and J are TRBV15 and TRBJ2-3, with D unclear. Sequencing input: PBMCs. The CDR3 DNA reads TGTGCCACCAGCAGGAACAGACTTGGGACAGATACGCAGTATTTT. This codes for CATSRNRLGTDTQYF.